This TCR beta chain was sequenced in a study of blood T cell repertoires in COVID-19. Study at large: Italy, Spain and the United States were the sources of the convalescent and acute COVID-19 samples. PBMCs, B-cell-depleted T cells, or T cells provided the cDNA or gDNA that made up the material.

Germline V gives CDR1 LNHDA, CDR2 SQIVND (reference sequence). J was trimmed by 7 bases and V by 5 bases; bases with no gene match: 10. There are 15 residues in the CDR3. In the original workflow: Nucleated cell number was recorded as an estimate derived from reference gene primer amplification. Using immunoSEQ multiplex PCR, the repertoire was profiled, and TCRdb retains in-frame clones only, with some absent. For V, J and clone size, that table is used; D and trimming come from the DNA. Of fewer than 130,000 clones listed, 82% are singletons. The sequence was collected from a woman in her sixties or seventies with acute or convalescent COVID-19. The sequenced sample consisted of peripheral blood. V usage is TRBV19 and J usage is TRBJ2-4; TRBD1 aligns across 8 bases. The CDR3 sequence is CASSLTQGASNIQYF. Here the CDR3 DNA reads TGTGCCAGTAGTCTCACTCAGGGGGCCTCGAACATTCAGTACTTC.